The clone carrying this T cell receptor (beta chain) showed up just a few times. Antigen: not known. This record belongs to a study of blood T cells in healthy people across ages. The study, taken as a whole, reports: No conclusive comparison of naive versus antigen-experienced cells was possible with unsorted PBMCs. Compared with aged donors, long-lived donors showed fewer expanded clones, suggesting selection.

The CDR3 totals 15 residues. The germline V gene has CDR1 DFQATT and CDR2 SNEGSKA (reference sequence). V gave up 5 bases and J gave up 3 bases, with 14 bases separating them. Together with a sample-barcoded 5' primer, a J-beta primer mix was included in a second PCR lasting roughly 6 to 12 cycles. TCRdb re-called the 5' RACE reads with MiXCR, one entry per CDR3 protein. The sample yields around 800,000 distinct CDR3 sequences, about 62% seen once. The chain recombines TRBV20-1 with TRBJ1-6; no reliable D call. The specimen was blood. This sequence originates from a man in his thirties or forties in good health. DNA for the CDR3: TGCAGTGCTCGCCAGGAGGTCGGCTATAATTCACCCCTCCACTTT. This translates into CSARQEVGYNSPLHF.